This T cell receptor beta chain was profiled in a study of shared clonotypes between healthy human individuals. The study, taken as a whole, reports: Non-shared clonotypes had lower generation probabilities than those shared by all four donors. An effect of sequencing depth on clonotype sharing among donors was expected.

Data came from immunoSEQ multiplex PCR; TCRdb stores just in-frame clones and leaves some out. The sample shows around 2.5 million clones, approximately 93% of them seen only once. In the case of this clone: Its antigen remains unidentified.

This CDR3 is 14 amino acids long. The material sequenced was naive CD4+ T cells from PBMCs. Subset described: CD45RA+ positively selected. The receptor was derived from a man between 18 and 29 years old in good health. Some clones in this sample may be carry-over from other donors' samples. The gene calls are TRBV21-1 and TRBJ2-4; TRBD1 is the table's D call, not checked against the DNA. TRBV21-1 is labeled a pseudogene. The CDR3 sequence is CASRLQQRKNIQYF. In DNA, the CDR3 is TGTGCCAGCAGGCTACAGCAAAGAAAAAACATTCAGTACTTC.